This T cell receptor beta chain was profiled in a study of siplizumab effects on memory and regulatory T cells. General study results and limits: Mapping to unstimulated subsets was achieved for only a minor fraction of alloreactive clones. Proliferating Tregs in siplizumab cultures were never verified as suppressive.

This table comes from immunoSEQ multiplex PCR, and its TCRdb copy is limited to in-frame clones, with some not included. Of tens of thousands of clones listed, 93% are singletons. V was pared by 4 bases and J by 0 bases, with 3 bases of the junction left unmatched. The CDR3 sequence is 15 residues long. The germline V gene encodes CDR1 SGDLS and CDR2 YYNGEE. Concerning this clone itself: The antigen is not known.

The chain has TRBV9 and TRBJ2-1; 8 nucleotides align to TRBD2. The origin of this receptor is a human donor in good health. The sequencing sample was made of CD8+ T cells sorted from blood. The DNA of the CDR3 is TGTGCCAGCAGCCTCGGGACTAGCTCCTACAATGAGCAGTTCTTC. Its protein is CASSLGTSSYNEQFF.